The 2 T cell receptor beta chains reported below all come from one sample, sequenced in a study of T-cell reconstitution after alpha-beta-depleted transplantation in children. Unique molecular identifiers were used to barcode this TCRbeta library. One entry per CDR3 protein results from TCRdb running MiXCR on the PCR reads. The table shows about 110,000 distinct CDR3 sequences, with under 13% occurring only once. Here the sequenced sample was PBMCs from the stem cell graft donor, taken from the stem cell graft. All receptors derive from a human donor who donated a stem cell graft to a child with acute lymphoblastic leukemia.

This clonotype was detected many times. The rearrangement links TRBV4-1 to TRBJ2-5, with TRBD2 matching 7 bases. Germline CDR1 reads MGHRA; CDR2 reads YSYEKL. This CDR3 is 17 amino acids long. V lost 4 bases and J lost 7; bases outside the gene matches: 18. CDR3 nucleotide sequence: TGCGCCAGCAGCCCCCTCCGAGGCGGGGGTTACGCGGGGACCCAGTACTTC. It yields the protein CASSPLRGGGYAGTQYF.

The sample holds many counts of this clonotype. The rearrangement uses TRBV15 and TRBJ2-3; 11 bases are shared with TRBD2. Trimming removed 6 bases from V and 7 bases from J; junction bases left unmatched: 9. The CDR3 loop spans 15 amino acids. Germline CDR1 reads LNHNV; CDR2 reads YYDKDF (reference sequence). CDR3 loop: CATRISGRVLNTQYF. CDR3 nucleotide sequence: TGTGCCACCAGGATTAGCGGGAGGGTCCTAAATACGCAGTATTTT.